A single sample gave rise to the 9 T cell receptor beta chains below, sequenced in a study of blood T cell repertoires in COVID-19. Generated by immunoSEQ multiplex PCR, the TCRdb table keeps only in-frame clones and is missing some. The table lists some 200,000 clones, around 83% of them singletons. Sequencing used peripheral blood. The source is a woman aged 40 to 49 with acute or convalescent COVID-19.

Only a few counts were recorded for this clone. V usage is TRBV5-1 and J usage is TRBJ1-5; 9 bases align to TRBD1. The CDR3 is made up of 16 amino acids. V shed 0 bases, J shed 0 bases, and the junction held 1 base outside the gene matches. Germline values: CDR1 SGHRS, CDR2 YFSETQ. CDR3 protein: CASSLGTGDSNQPQHF. The CDR3 bases are TGCGCCAGCAGCTTGGGGACAGGGGATAGCAATCAGCCCCAGCATTTT.

CDR3 sequence: CASSLVSFDEQFF. The DNA of the CDR3 is TGTGCCAGCAGCTTAGTTTCCTTTGATGAGCAGTTCTTC. The chain joins TRBV7-9 to TRBJ2-1, with no clear D. V shed 1 base and J shed 8 bases, with 9 bases lying between them. The CDR3 covers 13 residues. Germline CDR1 is SEHNR and CDR2 is FQNEAQ (reference sequence).

The chain couples TRBV7-8 to TRBJ2-7; D is perhaps TRBD1 (6 bases). In germline, CDR1 is SGHVS, CDR2 FQNEAQ. The V end lost 1 base, the J end lost 3 bases, and 13 bases lay between the germline ends. The CDR3 contains 15 residues. CDR3 bases: TGTGCCAGCAGCTTAGGAGGACAGAACTACTACGAGCAGTACTTC. It codes for CASSLGGQNYYEQYF.

The chain couples TRBV27 to TRBJ1-2, with D unclear. The CDR3 contains 15 residues. Germline CDR1 reads MNHEY; CDR2 reads SMNVEV (reference sequence). V lost 1 base and J 0 bases, leaving 9 bases between the germline ends. The CDR3 DNA is TGTGCCAGCAGTTTATGGAGTACTCCTAACTATGGCTACACCTTC. Translated, it gives CASSLWSTPNYGYTF.

The rearrangement uses TRBV25-1 and TRBJ2-5; 7 nucleotides line up with TRBD2. This CDR3 spans 12 amino acids. Germline V gene data show CDR1 as MGHDK and CDR2 as SYGVNS. Trimming cost V 8 bases and J 7 bases; bases outside gene matches: 7. The CDR3 DNA is TGTGCCAGCTGGGGAGGGTCGCGGACCCAGTACTTC. It is translated as CASWGGSRTQYF.

This chain links TRBV5-1 with TRBJ2-7, with a possible D match to TRBD2 (5 bases). Trimming left V 4 bases short and J 3 bases short, with 11 bases between. Germline assignment: CDR1 SGHRS and CDR2 YFSETQ. This CDR3 has 13 residues. CDR3 amino acids: CASSIDRDYEQYF. The DNA of the CDR3 is TGCGCCAGCAGCATCGACCGGGACTACGAGCAGTACTTC.

The chain joins TRBV9 to TRBJ2-7, with D tentatively TRBD2 (5 bases). The CDR3 runs 15 residues. Trimming shortened V by 0 bases and J by 2 bases, and 12 bases separated the two germline ends. Germline CDR1 is SGDLS and CDR2 is YYNGEE. The CDR3 here is CASSVEEGNTYEQYF. The CDR3, as DNA: TGTGCCAGCAGCGTAGAAGAGGGCAACACCTACGAGCAGTACTTC.

The chain employs TRBV30 and TRBJ1-4; D gene unclear. The germline V gene encodes CDR1 GTSNPN and CDR2 SVGIG (reference sequence). The CDR3 length is 14 residues. Between the trimmed V and J ends, which lost 2 bases and 0 bases, there was a span of 7 bases. The CDR3 nucleotides are TGTGCCTGGAGTCCACTAGCAACTAATGAAAAACTGTTTTTT. Its translation is CAWSPLATNEKLFF.

The chain is built from TRBV27 and TRBJ1-1; D ambiguous. With 6 bases removed from V and 5 bases from J, the gap between germline ends came to 10 bases. CDR1 MNHEY and CDR2 SMNVEV come from the germline V gene (reference sequence). The CDR3 contains 12 residues. DNA for the CDR3: TGTGCCAGCAGCTGGGGAGGGACTGAAGCTTTCTTT. Its protein is CASSWGGTEAFF.